The 24 T cell receptor beta chains in this list originate from one sample, sequenced in a study of shared clonotypes between healthy human individuals. Method: immunoSEQ multiplex PCR; TCRdb's copy keeps in-frame clones and lacks some. The data show 400,000 to 500,000 clones, over 60% seen once. Sequencing input: PBMCs. The receptors shown here come from a woman aged 40 to 55 in good health. Some clones in this sample may be carry-over from other donors' samples.

The chain links TRBV5-1 to TRBJ2-7, with D hard to call. Germline-derived CDR1 and CDR2 are SGHRS and YFSETQ. The CDR3 totals 14 residues. V shed 4 bases and J shed 2 bases, with 13 bases lying between them. The CDR3 spells CASSVAGTTYEQYF. CDR3 nucleotides: TGCGCCAGCAGCGTGGCAGGTACGACCTACGAGCAGTACTTC. The full variable domain, rest sourced from reference TRBV5-1 and TRBJ2-7, is KAGVTQTPRYLIKTRGQQVTLSCSPISGHRSVSWYQQTPGQGLQFLFEYFSETQRNKGNFPGRFSGRQFSNSRSEMNVSTLELGDSALYLCASSVAGTTYEQYFGPGTRLTVT.

As regards this clone: A far larger clone is one nucleotide away, so this likely arose from a read error. The chain combines TRBV30 with TRBJ1-1; possible D gene TRBD1, 6 bases. The CDR3 loop spans 12 amino acids. From germline, CDR1 is GTSNPN and CDR2 SVGIG (reference sequence). The DNA of the CDR3 is TGTGCCTGGAGTAGACAGGCGAATGAAACTTTCTTT. Protein: CAWSRQANETFF.

This chain joins TRBV27 and TRBJ2-1; 7 bases agree with TRBD2. The J segment lost 1 base and the V segment lost 6 bases, leaving 12 bases of the junction unmatched. Germline-derived CDR1 and CDR2 are MNHEY and SMNVEV (reference sequence). There are 17 residues in the CDR3. The DNA for the CDR3 is TGTGCCAGCAGCTCCCCCGGGGGAGCGGGGTCCTACAATGAGCAGTTCTTC. Its protein product is CASSSPGGAGSYNEQFF.

CDR3 DNA sequence: TGCGCCAGCAGCCTCAGGTCCTCCTCCCTGCCCTACGAGCAGTACTTC. Translation: CASSLRSSSLPYEQYF. The chain recombines TRBV5-1 with TRBJ2-7; D unclear. Trimming stripped 4 bases from V and 2 bases from J, with 19 bases between. The germline CDR1 and CDR2 sequences are SGHRS and YFSETQ. The CDR3 contains 16 residues.

At least ten counts were recorded for this clone. Different DNA sequences within this sample yield the same CDR3. The chain joins TRBV5-1 to TRBJ2-1; tentatively, D is TRBD2 (6 bases). Germline V lookup: CDR1 SGHRS, CDR2 YFSETQ. This CDR3 has 15 amino acids. With 2 bases removed from V and 3 bases from J, the gap between germline ends came to 12 bases. CDR3 amino acids: CASSFRLDSYNEQFF. The CDR3, as DNA: TGCGCCAGCAGCTTTCGACTAGATAGCTACAATGAGCAGTTCTTC.

The V gene is TRBV6-6, the J gene TRBJ1-1; D is unresolved. CDR3 size: 14 residues. Deletions cut 5 bases from V and 1 base from J, with 11 bases between. Germline V lookup: CDR1 MNHNY, CDR2 SVGAGI (reference sequence). The CDR3 DNA sequence: TGTGCCAGCAGTCAAGTCACAGCGAACACTGAAGCTTTCTTT. This codes for CASSQVTANTEAFF.

The gene calls are TRBV6-6 and TRBJ2-1, with a possible D match to TRBD1 (6 bases). The CDR3 is 15 residues long. The germline V gene encodes CDR1 MNHNY and CDR2 SVGAGI (reference sequence). V shed 6 bases and J shed 1 base, with 13 bases lying between them. This CDR3 is CASSVTGQSYNEQFF. The CDR3 DNA reads as TGTGCCAGCAGCGTCACAGGGCAATCCTACAATGAGCAGTTCTTC.

In this sample, this clone turned up a few times. Different DNA sequences within this sample yield the same CDR3. The V gene is TRBV6-5, the J gene TRBJ2-7; D unresolved. V dropped 0 bases and J dropped 2 bases, with 2 bases sitting between them. CDR1 is MNHEY, CDR2 SVGAGI, per germline. The CDR3 runs to 12 residues. The CDR3 nucleotides are TGTGCCAGCAGTTACTCGCCCTACGAGCAGTACTTC. Its translation is CASSYSPYEQYF.

This chain links TRBV28 with TRBJ2-7; TRBD2 might be the D (6 bases). The germline gives CDR1 MDHEN, CDR2 SYDVKM. V was shortened by 3 bases and J by 7 bases, with 16 bases between the two germline ends. This CDR3 comprises 14 residues. CDR3 in amino acids: CASSFGGSFWEQYF. The CDR3 DNA reads as TGTGCCAGCAGTTTCGGGGGATCTTTCTGGGAGCAGTACTTC.

The rearrangement joins TRBV2 to TRBJ1-1, with 10 positions matching TRBD1. Trimming at V came to 6 bases and at J to 8 bases, leaving 9 bases not matched to a gene. Germline-derived CDR1 and CDR2 are SNHLY and FYNNEI. The CDR3 extends over 14 amino acids. The CDR3: CASRPGTGVPEAFF. In DNA, the CDR3 is TGTGCCAGCAGGCCCGGGACAGGGGTCCCCGAAGCTTTCTTT.

The rearrangement links TRBV13 to TRBJ1-1; a weak D match, TRBD1 (6 bases). This CDR3 is 14 amino acids long. V dropped 7 bases and J dropped 6 bases, with 18 bases sitting between them. Germline V gene sequence: CDR1 PRHDT, CDR2 FYEKMQ (reference sequence). The CDR3 loop is CASTLGGRGAEAFF. CDR3 DNA: TGTGCCAGCACCCTAGGGGGGCGTGGCGCTGAAGCTTTCTTT.

V and J are TRBV6-5 and TRBJ2-7; D is unclear. Germline V lookup: CDR1 MNHEY, CDR2 SVGAGI. V was cut by 7 bases and J by 3 bases, with 19 bases left in between. The CDR3 is 15 amino acids. The CDR3 reads CASTPSYAEDYEQYF. The CDR3 coding sequence is TGTGCCAGCACTCCGTCCTACGCGGAAGACTACGAGCAGTACTTC.

V usage is TRBV5-1 and J usage is TRBJ2-2, with D perhaps TRBD1 or TRBD2 (5 bases each). The CDR3 is 16 residues long. Germline V gene data show CDR1 as SGHRS and CDR2 as YFSETQ. V was clipped by 3 bases and J by 0 bases, with 12 bases between them. DNA of the CDR3: TGCGCCAGCAGCTCGGCAGGGAGCTCGAACACCGGGGAGCTGTTTTTT. Protein: CASSSAGSSNTGELFF.

A few counts support this clone. The same CDR3 arises from other DNA sequences in this sample as well. This sequence joins TRBV7-9 and TRBJ1-1; D may be TRBD1 (6 bases). Trimming removed 1 base from V and 5 bases from J, with 11 bases in between. CDR3 length: 14 amino acids. Germline V gene lookup returns CDR1 SEHNR and CDR2 FQNEAQ (reference sequence). This CDR3 reads CASSLETRGTEAFF. The CDR3 nucleotides read TGTGCCAGCAGCTTAGAGACCAGGGGAACTGAAGCTTTCTTT.

V is TRBV28 and J is TRBJ1-3, with TRBD1 as a possible D gene (5 bases). The germline V gene has CDR1 MDHEN and CDR2 SYDVKM. Trimming cost V 8 bases and J 0 bases, with 14 bases left between them. This CDR3 is 15 amino acids long. CDR3 protein: CASVGRPSSGNTIYF. DNA for the CDR3: TGTGCCAGCGTGGGACGCCCGAGCTCTGGAAACACCATATATTTT.

The J gene is TRBJ2-7, the V gene TRBV10-2, with D possibly TRBD2 on 5 matching bases. The V end was cut by 2 bases, the J end by 4 bases, with 9 bases between. Per the germline V gene, CDR1 is WSHSY and CDR2 is SAAADI. There are 13 residues in the CDR3. The CDR3 DNA reads TGCGCCAGCAGTGAGCCGGGAACTTACGAGCAGTACTTC. Translation gives CASSEPGTYEQYF.

The rearrangement uses TRBV28 and TRBJ2-7, with 7 bases fitting TRBD1. V lost 3 bases, J lost 11 bases, and 16 bases stayed unmatched. The CDR3 consists of 15 residues. Germline V gene lookup returns CDR1 MDHEN and CDR2 SYDVKM. The CDR3 spells CASSFTGTVPGAEYF. As DNA, the CDR3 is TGTGCCAGCAGTTTCACCGGGACAGTCCCAGGCGCGGAGTACTTC.

The V call is TRBV30, the J call TRBJ2-3, with TRBD1 matching 9 bases. The J segment lost 8 bases and the V segment lost 8 bases, leaving 11 bases of the junction unmatched. The CDR3 covers 13 residues. Germline-derived CDR1 and CDR2 are GTSNPN and SVGIG (reference sequence). The CDR3 DNA sequence: TGTGCCCTTACCGGGACAGGGCTAGGTACGCAGTATTTT. Encoded protein: CALTGTGLGTQYF.

The table lists this clone with many counts. CDR3 nucleotide sequence: TGTGCCAGCAGTATGGAACAGGGTTACAATGAGCAGTTCTTC. Protein sequence: CASSMEQGYNEQFF. The chain recombines TRBV2 with TRBJ2-1; D is perhaps TRBD1 (6 bases). This CDR3 spans 14 amino acids. The germline V gene has CDR1 SNHLY and CDR2 FYNNEI. Trimming shortened V by 5 bases and J by 4 bases, and 12 bases separated the two germline ends.

The chain links TRBV10-3 to TRBJ1-2; D gene ambiguous. Trimming removed 2 bases at V and 2 bases at J, with 9 bases between. CDR1 ENHRY and CDR2 SYGVKD come from the germline V gene. CDR3 length: 14 amino acids. Here the CDR3 reads CAISEADGNYGYTF. The CDR3 DNA is TGTGCCATCAGTGAGGCGGACGGCAACTATGGCTACACCTTC.

This clone came up a few times. The V gene is TRBV4-3, the J gene TRBJ2-6; D uncertain. The V gene's germline CDR1 is LGHNA and CDR2 YSLEER. This CDR3 is 17 amino acids long. Trimming took off 4 bases at V and 0 bases at J, with 13 bases between the two ends. The CDR3 DNA is TGCGCCAGCAGCCCTCAGGAGTCCTACTCTGGGGCCAACGTCCTGACTTTC. Translation: CASSPQESYSGANVLTF.

The chain joins TRBV13 to TRBJ2-3, with D tentatively TRBD2 (6 bases). V lost 5 bases to trimming and J lost 4 bases, with 16 bases between them. This CDR3 spans 15 amino acids. The germline V gene has CDR1 PRHDT and CDR2 FYEKMQ (reference sequence). The CDR3 coding sequence is TGTGCCAGCAGCACTGGGGGGAGTTTCGCAGATACGCAGTATTTT. Its translation: CASSTGGSFADTQYF.

This clone was picked up a small number of times. This chain links TRBV6-5 with TRBJ2-5; possibly TRBD2 for D (6 bases). This CDR3 comprises 15 residues. Between the trimmed V and J ends, which lost 5 bases and 4 bases, there was a span of 17 bases. Germline V lookup: CDR1 MNHEY, CDR2 SVGAGI. CDR3 loop: CASSRTGEKGETQYF. In nucleotides, the CDR3 is TGTGCCAGCAGTCGAACGGGGGAGAAAGGAGAGACCCAGTACTTC.

The rearrangement joins TRBV7-3 to TRBJ2-2; no reliable D call. Germline assignment: CDR1 SGHTA and CDR2 FQGTGA. V gave up 3 bases and J gave up 7 bases, with 9 bases separating them. CDR3 length equals 13 residues. This CDR3 is CASSFRVGGELFF. DNA for the CDR3: TGTGCCAGCAGCTTTAGGGTTGGCGGGGAGCTGTTTTTT. Based on the CDR3 plus reference TRBV7-3 and TRBJ2-2, the full variable domain is GAGVSQTPSNKVTEKGKYVELRCDPISGHTALYWYRQSLGQGPEFLIYFQGTGAADDSGLPNDRFFAVRPEGSVSTLKIQRTERGDSAVYLCASSFRVGGELFFGEGSRLTVL.